This T cell receptor beta chain was identified in a study of blood T cell repertoires in COVID-19. Across the whole study: The United States, Italy and Spain provided the acute and convalescent COVID-19 samples. In each case, the material was cDNA or gDNA derived from T cells, B-cell-depleted T cells, or PBMCs.

Germline V CDR1 and CDR2: LNHDA, SQIVND (reference sequence). Trimming stripped 7 bases from V and 0 bases from J, with 13 bases between. This CDR3 has 15 amino acids. Authors' analysis steps: By means of reference gene primer amplification, nucleated cell counts were estimated. Libraries were prepared by immunoSEQ multiplex PCR; TCRdb keeps only in-frame clonotypes and omits some of them. The V and J calls and clone size come from that table; D and trimming were worked out from the DNA. Among just under 95,000 clones listed, over 70% were seen once. This clone was seen more than once but under ten times.

The chain uses TRBV19 and TRBJ1-5; tentatively, D is TRBD1 (6 bases). This clonotype originated in a human donor in a cohort sampled during active COVID-19. The sample taken for sequencing was peripheral blood. The CDR3 protein is CASKEDSYSNQPQHF. CDR3 DNA: TGTGCCAGTAAAGAGGACAGCTATAGCAATCAGCCCCAGCATTTT.